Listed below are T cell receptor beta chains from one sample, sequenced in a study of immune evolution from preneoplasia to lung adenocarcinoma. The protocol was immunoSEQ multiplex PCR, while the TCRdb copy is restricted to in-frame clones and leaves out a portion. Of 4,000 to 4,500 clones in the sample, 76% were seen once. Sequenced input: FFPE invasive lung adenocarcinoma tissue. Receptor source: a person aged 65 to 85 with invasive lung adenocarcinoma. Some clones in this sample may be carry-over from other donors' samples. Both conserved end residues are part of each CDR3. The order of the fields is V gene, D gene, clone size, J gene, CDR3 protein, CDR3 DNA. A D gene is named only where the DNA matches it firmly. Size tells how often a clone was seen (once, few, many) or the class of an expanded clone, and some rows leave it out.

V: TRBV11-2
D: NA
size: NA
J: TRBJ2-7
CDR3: CASSLVPYEQYF
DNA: TGTGCCAGCAGCTTAGTTCCTTACGAGCAGTACTTC

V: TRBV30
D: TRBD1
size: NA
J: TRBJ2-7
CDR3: CAWSYGTGIYEQYF
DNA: TGTGCCTGGAGCTACGGGACAGGGATATACGAGCAGTACTTC

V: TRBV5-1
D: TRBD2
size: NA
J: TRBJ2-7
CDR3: CASSPQGPSGRSEQYF
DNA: TGCGCCAGCAGCCCCCAGGGGCCTAGCGGGAGAAGCGAGCAGTACTTC

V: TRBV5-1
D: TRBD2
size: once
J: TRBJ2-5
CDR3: CASSSWKGLGILETQYF
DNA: TGCGCCAGCAGCTCCTGGAAGGGACTAGGTATTTTGGAGACCCAGTACTTC

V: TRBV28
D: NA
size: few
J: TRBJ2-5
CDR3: CAAQAPSRETQYF
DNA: TGTGCCGCTCAGGCACCCTCTCGGGAGACCCAGTACTTC

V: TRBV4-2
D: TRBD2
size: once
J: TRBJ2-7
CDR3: CASSQTSGGASYEQYF
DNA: TGTGCCAGCAGCCAAACTAGCGGGGGGGCCTCCTACGAGCAGTACTTC

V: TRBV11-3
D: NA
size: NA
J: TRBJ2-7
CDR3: CASSLQGREQYF
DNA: TGTGCCAGCAGCTTACAGGGGAGGGAGCAGTACTTC

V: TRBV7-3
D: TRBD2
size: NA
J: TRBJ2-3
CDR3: CASSQGLAGPPDTQYF
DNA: TGTGCCAGCAGCCAGGGACTAGCGGGACCCCCAGATACGCAGTATTTT

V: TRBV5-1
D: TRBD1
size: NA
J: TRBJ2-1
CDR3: CASSPDREENYNEQFF
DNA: TGCGCCAGCAGCCCCGACAGGGAAGAGAACTACAATGAGCAGTTCTTC

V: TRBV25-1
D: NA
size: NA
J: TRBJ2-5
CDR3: CASPPQTARETQYF
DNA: TGTGCCAGCCCCCCCCAAACAGCCAGGGAGACCCAGTACTTC

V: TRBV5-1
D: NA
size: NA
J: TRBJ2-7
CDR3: CASSLQGFSEQYF
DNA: TGCGCCAGCAGCTTACAGGGTTTTAGCGAGCAGTACTTC

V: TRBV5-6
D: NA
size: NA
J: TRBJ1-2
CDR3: CASSLALAEYGYTF
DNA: TGTGCCAGCAGCCTTGCCCTGGCGGAGTATGGCTACACCTTC

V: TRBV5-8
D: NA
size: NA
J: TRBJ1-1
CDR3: CASSLARDFSWGTEAFF
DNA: TGTGCCAGCAGCTTGGCCAGGGACTTTAGCTGGGGCACTGAAGCTTTCTTT

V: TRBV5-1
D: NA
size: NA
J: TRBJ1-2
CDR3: CASSLEANGYGYTF
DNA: TGCGCCAGCAGCTTGGAGGCCAATGGCTATGGCTACACCTTC

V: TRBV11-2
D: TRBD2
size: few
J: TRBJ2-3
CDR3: CASSPTSGASTDTQYF
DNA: TGTGCCAGCAGCCCTACTAGCGGGGCTAGCACAGATACGCAGTATTTT

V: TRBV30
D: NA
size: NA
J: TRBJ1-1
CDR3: CAWSQVYTEAFF
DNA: TGTGCCTGGAGTCAAGTGTACACTGAAGCTTTCTTT

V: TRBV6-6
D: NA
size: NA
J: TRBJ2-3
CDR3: CASAYSTDTQYF
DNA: TGTGCCAGCGCCTATTCCACAGATACGCAGTATTTT

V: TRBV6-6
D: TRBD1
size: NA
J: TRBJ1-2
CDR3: CASTPRGQPNYGYTF
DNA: TGTGCCAGCACCCCACGGGGACAGCCCAACTATGGCTACACCTTC

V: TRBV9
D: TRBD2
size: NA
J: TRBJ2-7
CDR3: CASSVDGRALYEQYF
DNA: TGTGCCAGCAGCGTAGACGGGAGGGCTTTGTACGAGCAGTACTTC

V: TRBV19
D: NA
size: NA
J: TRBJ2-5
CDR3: CASSIQPGLETQYF
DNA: TGTGCCAGTAGTATTCAACCGGGTCTTGAGACCCAGTACTTC

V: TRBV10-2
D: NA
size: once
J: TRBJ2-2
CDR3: CASSVGPQTGELFF
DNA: TGCGCCAGCAGTGTGGGGCCACAGACCGGGGAGCTGTTTTTT

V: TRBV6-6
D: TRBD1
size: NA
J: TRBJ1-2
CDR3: CASIEIGQGGYGYTF
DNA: TGTGCCAGCATCGAGATCGGACAGGGCGGCTATGGCTACACCTTC

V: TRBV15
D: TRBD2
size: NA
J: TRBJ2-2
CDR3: CATSSIVGLAGGYQAEELFF
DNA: TGTGCCACCAGCAGCATAGTGGGACTAGCGGGAGGCTACCAGGCTGAGGAGCTGTTTTTT

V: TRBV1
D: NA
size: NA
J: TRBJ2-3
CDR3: CTSSQDLVEGVIITDTQYF
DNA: TGCACCAGCAGCCAAGATTTAGTCGAGGGAGTAATAATCACAGATACGCAGTATTTT

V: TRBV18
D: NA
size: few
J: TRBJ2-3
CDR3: CASSTRGGSTDTQYF
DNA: TGTGCCAGCTCCACGAGGGGGGGAAGCACAGATACGCAGTATTTT

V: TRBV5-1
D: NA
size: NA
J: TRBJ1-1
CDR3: CASSSDGRGHTEAFF
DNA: TGCGCCAGCAGCAGTGATGGCCGCGGGCACACTGAAGCTTTCTTT

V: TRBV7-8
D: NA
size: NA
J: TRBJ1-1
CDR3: CASPSGHPRPMNTEAFF
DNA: TGTGCCAGCCCCTCCGGACACCCCCGGCCAATGAACACTGAAGCTTTCTTT

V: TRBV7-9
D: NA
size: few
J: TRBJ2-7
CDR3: CASSLIGQGGPDEQYF
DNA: TGTGCCAGCAGCTTAATTGGCCAGGGGGGTCCGGACGAGCAGTACTTC

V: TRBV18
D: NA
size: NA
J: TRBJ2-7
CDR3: CASSRGSTYEQYF
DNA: TGTGCCAGCTCACGAGGCTCCACGTACGAACAGTACTTC

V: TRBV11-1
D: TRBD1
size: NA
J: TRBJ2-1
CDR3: CASSLEDRGYNEQFF
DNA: TGTGCCAGCAGCTTAGAGGACAGGGGATACAATGAGCAGTTCTTC

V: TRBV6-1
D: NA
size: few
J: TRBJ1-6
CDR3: CASSAMGSGNNSPLHF
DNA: TGTGCCAGCAGTGCCATGGGTTCCGGAAATAATTCACCCCTCCACTTT

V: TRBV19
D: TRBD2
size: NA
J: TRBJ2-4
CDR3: CASSPGTSGRGDIQYF
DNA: TGTGCCAGTAGCCCTGGGACTAGCGGGAGAGGAGACATTCAGTACTTC

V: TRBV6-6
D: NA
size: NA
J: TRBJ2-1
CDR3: CASSVGQDNEQFF
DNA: TGTGCCAGCAGTGTCGGCCAAGACAATGAGCAGTTCTTC

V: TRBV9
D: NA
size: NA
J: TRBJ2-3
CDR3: CASSVYGIPSTDTQYF
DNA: TGTGCCAGCAGCGTATACGGGATCCCCTCCACAGATACGCAGTATTTT

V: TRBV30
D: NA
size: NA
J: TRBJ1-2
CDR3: CAWSVQSTYGYTF
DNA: TGTGCCTGGAGTGTACAGTCAACCTATGGCTACACCTTC

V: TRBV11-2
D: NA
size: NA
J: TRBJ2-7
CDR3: CASSLRPSYEQYF
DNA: TGTGCCAGCAGCTTAAGGCCTTCCTACGAGCAGTACTTC

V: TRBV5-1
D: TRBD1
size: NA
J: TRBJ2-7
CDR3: CASSLGDREGREQYF
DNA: TGCGCCAGCAGCTTGGGGGACAGGGAAGGGCGCGAGCAGTACTTC

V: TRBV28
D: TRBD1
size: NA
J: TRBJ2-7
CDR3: CASRTGGRYEQYF
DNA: TGTGCCAGCAGGACAGGGGGCCGCTACGAGCAGTACTTC

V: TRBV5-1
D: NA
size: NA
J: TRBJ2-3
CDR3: CASSLERVTDTQYF
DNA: TGCGCCAGCAGCTTGGAGAGGGTTACAGATACGCAGTATTTT

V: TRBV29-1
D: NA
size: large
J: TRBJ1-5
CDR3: CSVDGGYRQPQHF
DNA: TGCAGCGTTGACGGAGGGTATCGCCAGCCCCAGCATTTT

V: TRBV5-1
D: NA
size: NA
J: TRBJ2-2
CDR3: CASSSLTGTGELFF
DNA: TGCGCCAGCAGCTCCCTCACGGGCACCGGGGAGCTGTTTTTT

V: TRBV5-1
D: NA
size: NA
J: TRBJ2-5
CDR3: CASSLSGTPRETQYF
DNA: TGCGCCAGCAGCTTATCGGGGACCCCACGAGAGACCCAGTACTTC

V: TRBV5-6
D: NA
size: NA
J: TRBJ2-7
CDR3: CASSPYTDGPYEQYF
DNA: TGTGCCAGCAGCCCTTACACGGACGGTCCCTACGAGCAGTACTTC

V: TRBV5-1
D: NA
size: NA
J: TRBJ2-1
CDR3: CASSSRGGPSEQFF
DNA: TGCGCCAGCAGCTCCAGGGGGGGGCCAAGTGAGCAGTTCTTC

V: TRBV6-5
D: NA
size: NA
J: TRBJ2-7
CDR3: CASRKGLSYEQYF
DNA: TGTGCCAGCAGGAAAGGGCTCTCCTACGAACAGTACTTC

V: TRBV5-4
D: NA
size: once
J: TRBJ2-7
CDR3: CASSLDRASYEQYF
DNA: TGTGCCAGCAGCTTGGACAGGGCCTCCTACGAGCAGTACTTC

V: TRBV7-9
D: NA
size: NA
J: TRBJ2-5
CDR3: CASADSAQETQYF
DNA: TGTGCCAGCGCTGACTCAGCACAAGAGACCCAGTACTTC

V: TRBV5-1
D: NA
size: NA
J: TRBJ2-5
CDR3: CASGEETQYF
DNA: TGCGCCAGCGGGGAAGAGACCCAGTACTTC

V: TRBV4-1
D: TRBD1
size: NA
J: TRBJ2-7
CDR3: CASSQNDRASSYEQYF
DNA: TGCGCCAGCAGTCAGAATGACAGGGCTAGCTCCTACGAGCAGTACTTC

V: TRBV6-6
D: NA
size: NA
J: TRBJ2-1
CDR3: CASTTSNEQFF
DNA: TGTGCCAGCACTACTAGCAATGAGCAGTTCTTC

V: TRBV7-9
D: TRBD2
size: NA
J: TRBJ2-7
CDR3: CASSFKGGSNRAYEQYF
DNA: TGTGCCAGCAGCTTTAAGGGAGGGTCAAACCGGGCCTACGAGCAGTACTTC

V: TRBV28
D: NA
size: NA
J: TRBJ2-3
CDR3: CASSTGRGADTQYF
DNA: TGTGCCAGCAGTACAGGGAGAGGGGCAGATACGCAGTATTTT

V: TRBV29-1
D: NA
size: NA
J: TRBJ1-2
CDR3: CSVEDGANYGYTF
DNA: TGCAGCGTTGAGGACGGAGCTAACTATGGCTACACCTTC

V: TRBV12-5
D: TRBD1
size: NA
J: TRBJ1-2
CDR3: CASGLTGGHINYGYTF
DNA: TGTGCTAGTGGTTTGACAGGGGGCCATATTAACTATGGCTACACCTTC

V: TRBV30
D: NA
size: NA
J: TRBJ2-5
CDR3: CAWRNQGVQTQYF
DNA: TGTGCCTGGAGAAATCAGGGTGTCCAGACCCAGTACTTC

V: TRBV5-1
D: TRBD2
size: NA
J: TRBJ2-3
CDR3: CASSRVGTSGPSTDTQYF
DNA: TGCGCCAGCAGTCGGGTGGGGACTAGCGGCCCTAGCACAGATACGCAGTATTTT